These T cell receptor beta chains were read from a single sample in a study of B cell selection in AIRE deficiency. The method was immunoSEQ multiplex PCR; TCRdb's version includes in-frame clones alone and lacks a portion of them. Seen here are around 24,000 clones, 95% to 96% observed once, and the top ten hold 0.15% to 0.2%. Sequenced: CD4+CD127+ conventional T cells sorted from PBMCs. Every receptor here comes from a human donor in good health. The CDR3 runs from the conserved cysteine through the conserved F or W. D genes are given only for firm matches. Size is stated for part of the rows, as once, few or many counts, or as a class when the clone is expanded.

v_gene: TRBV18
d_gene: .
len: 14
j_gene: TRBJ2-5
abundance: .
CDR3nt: TGTGCCAGCTCACCGACACAGTACCAAGAGACCCAGTACTTC
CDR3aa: CASSPTQYQETQYF

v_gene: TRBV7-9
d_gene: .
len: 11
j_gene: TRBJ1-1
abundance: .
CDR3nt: TGTGCCAGCAGCTCTAGGACTGAAGCTTTCTTT
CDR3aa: CASSSRTEAFF

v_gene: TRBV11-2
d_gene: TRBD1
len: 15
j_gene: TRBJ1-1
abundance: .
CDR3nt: TGTGCCAGCAGCTTCGGACAGGGGCTTAACACTGAAGCTTTCTTT
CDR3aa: CASSFGQGLNTEAFF

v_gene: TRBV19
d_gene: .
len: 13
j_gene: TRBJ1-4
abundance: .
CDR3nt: TGTGCCAGTACTAAAGCCGTCGATGAAAAACTGTTTTTT
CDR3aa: CASTKAVDEKLFF

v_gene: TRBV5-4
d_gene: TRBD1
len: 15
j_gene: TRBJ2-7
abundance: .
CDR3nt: TGTGCCAGCAGCTTGGATCAGGGGGCGATCTACGAGCAGTACTTC
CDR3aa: CASSLDQGAIYEQYF

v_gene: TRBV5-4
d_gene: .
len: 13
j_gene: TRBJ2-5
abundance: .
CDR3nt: TGTGCCAGCAGCATGCCGACAGCGGAGACCCAGTACTTC
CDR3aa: CASSMPTAETQYF

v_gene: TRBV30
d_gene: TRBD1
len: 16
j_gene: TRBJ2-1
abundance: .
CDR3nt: TGTGCCTGGAGTTACCGGACAGGGGGCTGGGGTAATGAGCAGTTCTTC
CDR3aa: CAWSYRTGGWGNEQFF

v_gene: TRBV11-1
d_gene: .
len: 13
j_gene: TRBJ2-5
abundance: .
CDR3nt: TGTGCCAGCAGCTTAGCGAGCCAAGAGACCCAGTACTTC
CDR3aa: CASSLASQETQYF

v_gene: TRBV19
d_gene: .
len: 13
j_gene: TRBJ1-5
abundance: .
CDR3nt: TGTGCCAGTAGTATTAAGGGGAATCAGCCCCAGCATTTT
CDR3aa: CASSIKGNQPQHF

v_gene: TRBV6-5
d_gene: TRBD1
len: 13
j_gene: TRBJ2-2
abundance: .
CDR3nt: TGTGCCAGCAGTTTACAGGGGTCCGGGGAGCTGTTTTTT
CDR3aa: CASSLQGSGELFF

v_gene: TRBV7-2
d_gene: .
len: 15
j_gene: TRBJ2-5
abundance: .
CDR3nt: TGTGCCAGCAGCTTAGTTGGCGGAGTCCCAGAGACCCAGTACTTC
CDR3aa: CASSLVGGVPETQYF

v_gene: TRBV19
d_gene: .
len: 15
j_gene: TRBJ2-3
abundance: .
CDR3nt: TGTGCCAGTAGGCGGGGTAGCGGAAGTACAGATACGCAGTATTTT
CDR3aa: CASRRGSGSTDTQYF

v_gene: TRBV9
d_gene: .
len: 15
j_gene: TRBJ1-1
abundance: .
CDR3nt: TGTGCCAGCAGCGTAGGCGTAGGGAGGCAAACTGAAGCTTTCTTT
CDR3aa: CASSVGVGRQTEAFF

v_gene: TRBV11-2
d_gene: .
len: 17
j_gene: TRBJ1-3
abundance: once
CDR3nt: TGTGCCAGCAGCACTTACAGGAACCCGAGCTCTGGAAACACCATATATTTT
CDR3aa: CASSTYRNPSSGNTIYF

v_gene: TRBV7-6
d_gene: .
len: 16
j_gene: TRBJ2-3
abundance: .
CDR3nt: TGTGCCAGCAGCACGGATCCGGGGGAAGTAACAGATACGCAGTATTTT
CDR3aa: CASSTDPGEVTDTQYF

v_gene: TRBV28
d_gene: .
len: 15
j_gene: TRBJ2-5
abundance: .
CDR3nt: TGTGCCAGCAGTTCGGGGGGCCCGTACCAAGAGACCCAGTACTTC
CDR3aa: CASSSGGPYQETQYF

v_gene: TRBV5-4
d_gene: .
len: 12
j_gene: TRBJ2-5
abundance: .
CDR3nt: TGTGCCAGCAGCCTGCAGAGCGAGACCCAGTACTTC
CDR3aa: CASSLQSETQYF

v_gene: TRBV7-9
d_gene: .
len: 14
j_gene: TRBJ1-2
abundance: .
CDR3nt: TGTGCCAGCAGCCCAGACGGTACTAACTATGGCTACACCTTC
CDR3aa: CASSPDGTNYGYTF

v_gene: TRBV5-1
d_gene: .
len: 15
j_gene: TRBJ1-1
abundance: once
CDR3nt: TGCGCCAGCAGCTTGGATTCCCGGCGGAACACTGAAGCTTTCTTT
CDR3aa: CASSLDSRRNTEAFF

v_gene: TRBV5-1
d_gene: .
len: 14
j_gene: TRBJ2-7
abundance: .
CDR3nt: TGCGCCAGCAGCTTGGCCACGGGGACCTACGAGCAGTACTTC
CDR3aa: CASSLATGTYEQYF

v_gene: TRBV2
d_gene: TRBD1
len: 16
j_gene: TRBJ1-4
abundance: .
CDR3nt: TGTGCCAGCAGGTCTAGGCCGACAGGGACTAATGAAAAACTGTTTTTT
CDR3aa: CASRSRPTGTNEKLFF

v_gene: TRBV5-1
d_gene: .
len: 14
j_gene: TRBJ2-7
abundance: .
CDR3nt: TGCGCCAGCAGCCCAGAGTTCGGGACCACCGAGCAGTACTTC
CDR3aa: CASSPEFGTTEQYF

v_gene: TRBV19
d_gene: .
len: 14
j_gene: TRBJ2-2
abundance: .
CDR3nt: TGTGCCAGTAGTGGCAGTTCCAACACCGGGGAGCTGTTTTTT
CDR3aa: CASSGSSNTGELFF

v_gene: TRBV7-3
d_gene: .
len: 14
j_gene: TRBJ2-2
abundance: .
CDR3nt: TGTGCCAGCAGCTTACTGGCGGGCACCGGGGAGCTGTTTTTT
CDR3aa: CASSLLAGTGELFF

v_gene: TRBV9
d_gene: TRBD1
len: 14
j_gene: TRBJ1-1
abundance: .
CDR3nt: TGTGCCAGCAGCGCGGTACAGGGGAGCACTGAAGCTTTCTTT
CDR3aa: CASSAVQGSTEAFF

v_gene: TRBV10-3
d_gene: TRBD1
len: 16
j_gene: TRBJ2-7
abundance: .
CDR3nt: TGTGCCATCAGTGAGTGGGGGGGGACAGGGCGCTACGAGCAGTACTTC
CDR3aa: CAISEWGGTGRYEQYF

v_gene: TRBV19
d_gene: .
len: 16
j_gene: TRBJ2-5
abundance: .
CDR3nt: TGTGCCAGTAGTATTGGGAAGGGGGGGATTTCAGAGACCCAGTACTTC
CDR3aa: CASSIGKGGISETQYF

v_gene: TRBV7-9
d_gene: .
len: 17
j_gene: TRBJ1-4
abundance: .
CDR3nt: .
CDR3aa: CASSFRGRDSHNEKLFF

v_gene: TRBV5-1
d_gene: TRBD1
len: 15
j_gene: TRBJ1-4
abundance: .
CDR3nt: TGCGCCAGCAGGCTACCGGGACAGGGAGCACAAAAACTGTTTTTT
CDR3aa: CASRLPGQGAQKLFF

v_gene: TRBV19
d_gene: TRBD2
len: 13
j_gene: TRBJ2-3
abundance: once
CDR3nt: TGTGCCAGTAGTATCCGGGGGGCAGATACGCAGTATTTT
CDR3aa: CASSIRGADTQYF

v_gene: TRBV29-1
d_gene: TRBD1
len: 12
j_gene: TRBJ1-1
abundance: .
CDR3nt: TGCAGCGTACGACAGGGAAACACTGAAGCTTTCTTT
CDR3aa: CSVRQGNTEAFF

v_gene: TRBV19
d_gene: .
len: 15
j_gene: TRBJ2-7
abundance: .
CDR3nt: TGTGCCAGTAGTACCAATATGGGGAAGACCTACGAGCAGTACTTC
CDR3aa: CASSTNMGKTYEQYF

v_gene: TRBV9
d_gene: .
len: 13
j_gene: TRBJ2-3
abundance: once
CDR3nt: TGTGCCAGCAGCTCCGTTAGCACAGATACGCAGTATTTT
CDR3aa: CASSSVSTDTQYF

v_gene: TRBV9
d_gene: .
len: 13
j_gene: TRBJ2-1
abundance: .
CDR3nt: TGTGCCAGCAGCGTAGCTCAAAACAATGAGCAGTTCTTC
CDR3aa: CASSVAQNNEQFF

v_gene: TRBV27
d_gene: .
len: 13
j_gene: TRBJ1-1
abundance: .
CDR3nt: TGTGCCAGCAACCAAAAGGTGAACACTGAAGCTTTCTTT
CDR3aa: CASNQKVNTEAFF